This is a list of T cell receptor beta chains from one sample in a study of vaccination and CD4 T cells after COVID-19. TCRdb ran MiXCR on the PCR reads and lists one entry per CDR3 protein. The table records about 21,000 distinct CDR3 sequences, around 50% of them present only once. What these receptors recognize is not known. The sequenced material came from CD4+ T cells from blood, cultured in vitro. The receptors come from a human donor who had recovered from COVID-19. Each CDR3 is given with its conserved first and last residue. The D gene is left open where the match is weak. Size tells how often a clone was seen (once, few, many) or the class of an expanded clone, and some rows leave it out.

j_call	clone_size	v_call	d_call	cdr3_nt	cdr3_aa
TRBJ1-2	few	TRBV20-1	.	TGCAGTGCCCATGACGGGGTTGGCTATGGCTACACCTTC	CSAHDGVGYGYTF
TRBJ2-7	.	TRBV27	.	TGTGCCAGCAGTTTAGCCAATACCTACGAGCAGTACTTC	CASSLANTYEQYF
TRBJ1-1	.	TRBV19	.	TGTGCCAGTAGTATAGGGATGTCACAGGGTGAGGGAACCATGAACACTGAAGCTTTCTTT	CASSIGMSQGEGTMNTEAFF
TRBJ2-7	.	TRBV10-3	TRBD2	TGTGCCATCAGTGGGGGGACTAGCGGCACCTACGAGCAGTACTTC	CAISGGTSGTYEQYF
TRBJ2-3	.	TRBV30	.	TGTGCCTGGACTGGTGGGCCCACAGATACGCAGTATTTT	CAWTGGPTDTQYF
TRBJ1-2	.	TRBV7-2	.	TGTGCCAGCAGCCCAGGTGCGGGGGTGTTCTATGGCTACACCTTC	CASSPGAGVFYGYTF
TRBJ1-1	.	TRBV6-4	.	TGTGCCAGCAGTGACTCCGAGAACACTGAAGCTTTCTTT	CASSDSENTEAFF
TRBJ1-3	once	TRBV6-5	.	TGTGCCAGCAGTTATTTCCCCCCCCAAGCGACAGCCTCGAGGGGTGGAAACACCATATATTTT	CASSYFPPQATASRGGNTIYF
TRBJ1-1	few	TRBV19	.	TGTGCCAGTAGTATTAGGACAGAGAACACTGAAGCTTTCTTT	CASSIRTENTEAFF
TRBJ1-1	once	TRBV6-1	.	TGTGCCAGCAGTGATCTTGGGATATGGACTGAAGCTTTCTTT	CASSDLGIWTEAFF
TRBJ2-6	.	TRBV6-1	.	TGTGCCAGCGGACTTATGGGTACTGGGGCCAACGTCCTGACTTTC	CASGLMGTGANVLTF
TRBJ2-1	.	TRBV20-1	TRBD2	TGCAGTGCCCAACCCCGACTAGCGGGACCTGCCTACAATGAGCAGTTCTTC	CSAQPRLAGPAYNEQFF
TRBJ2-5	.	TRBV6-2/TRBV6-3	TRBD1	TGTGCCAGCAGTTGGACAGGGGTTGGGACCCAGTACTTC	CASSWTGVGTQYF
TRBJ2-5	.	TRBV10-3	TRBD2	TGTGCCATCAGTTCGACATTAACTAGCGCCGGCGGGGAGACCCAGTACTTC	CAISSTLTSAGGETQYF
TRBJ1-2	.	TRBV5-1	.	TGCGCCAGCAGCTTGGCTAGTGGTGGCTACACCTTC	CASSLASGGYTF
TRBJ2-2	few	TRBV19	TRBD2	TGTGCCAGTAGACCAGCGGGAGGGAACACCGGGGAGCTGTTTTTT	CASRPAGGNTGELFF
TRBJ2-3	.	TRBV30	.	TGTGCCTGGAGTTATGGGACCACAGATACGCAGTATTTT	CAWSYGTTDTQYF
TRBJ2-5	.	TRBV5-1	.	TGCGCCAGCAGCTACAAAGGTAATCAAGAGACCCAGTACTTC	CASSYKGNQETQYF
TRBJ2-3	.	TRBV6-1	TRBD2	TGTGCCAGCAAGGTGGGAGGGCCTGGAGATACGCAGTATTTT	CASKVGGPGDTQYF
TRBJ2-3	few	TRBV20-1	.	TGCAGTGCCCCTGCGCTTAGGAACGCAGATACGCAGTATTTT	CSAPALRNADTQYF
TRBJ2-1	.	TRBV24-1	.	TGTGCCACCAGTGCCCATCAGGGATCCTACAATGAGCAGTTCTTC	CATSAHQGSYNEQFF
TRBJ2-2	.	TRBV12-3/TRBV12-4	.	TGTGCCAGCAGTTTACGACAGGTCAGGAACACCGGGGAGCTGTTTTTT	CASSLRQVRNTGELFF